This record covers a single T cell receptor beta chain. This clonotype has ten or more counts. Its antigen is unknown. Within one base of it there is no much larger clone, and no base qualities were kept. The data were obtained in a study of T cells in Graves' hyperthyroidism and ophthalmopathy (dated by TCRdb to the late 2010s). Broadly, across the study: Peripheral blood was collected at initial diagnosis, before any treatment. After sampling, hyperthyroidism patients received methimazole starting at 30 mg daily, and ophthalmopathy patients received high-dose intravenous methylprednisolone. An independent validation cohort of under 20 hyperthyroidism patients and approximately 15 patients who later progressed to ophthalmopathy tested prospective prediction of ophthalmopathy. The study also compared thyroid tissue and blood T-cell repertoires from over 5 Graves' hyperthyroidism patients. To identify TCR V-J signatures that set the groups apart, the researchers used a discovery cohort of approximately 98 patients, made up of roughly 45 with Graves' ophthalmopathy and around 58 with stable Graves' hyperthyroidism. The 100 discovery patients were randomly split 7:3 into training and test sets. The paper describes TCR Vbeta CDR3 sequencing of around 130 peripheral blood samples, made up of around 41 ophthalmopathy patients, 70 to 80 hyperthyroidism patients and some 17 progressor patients.

V is shortened by 5 bases, J by 1 base, and the region joining them spans 11 bases. From its cysteine to its phenylalanine, the CDR3 spans 14 amino acids. CDR3 DNA is the only sequence kept; it has 42 bases, read in frame from the first base. The germline V gene encodes CDR1 SGHTA and CDR2 FQGTGA. Stable Graves' hyperthyroidism was defined as the absence of progression to ophthalmopathy over 18 months of follow-up. Hyperthyroidism patients were newly diagnosed, with disease duration under 2 months, and aged 18 to 65 years. Any patient with an uncontrolled infection, another autoimmune disease, pregnancy or lactation was excluded. Diagnoses were established on the basis of clinical symptoms, serum thyroxine and TRAb, thyroid ultrasound, and orbital computed tomography. Ficoll-Paque density gradient centrifugation was used to isolate PBMCs from about 9 ml of fresh peripheral blood. Trizol reagent was used to extract total RNA, and RNA quality was then checked on an Agilent 2100 Bioanalyzer.

The TCR beta CDR3 regions were amplified from RNA transcripts. A first-round RT-PCR of the TCR CDR3 used the HTBI primer set with the Qiagen OneStep RT-PCR kit. Libraries were constructed in a second round of multiplex PCR, after which size selection and purification were performed. Libraries were sequenced paired-end with 100 bp reads on an Illumina HiSeq2000. The original methods were these. SOAPnuke was used to process the raw data, removing reads that contained adapters or uncalled bases, had a mean Phred below 15, or lacked an exact match to the constant primer or identifier. COPE v1.2.5 was used to merge high-quality paired reads, and clonotypes were defined as unique nucleotide sequences. MiTCR v1.1 was used to align clonotypes to the IMGT TRBV, TRBD and TRBJ reference segments. The analysis included only V-J combinations with a frequency above 0.0001, which together covered 99% to 99.2% of the repertoires. The TCS score was defined as F50 (clonal expansion) divided by E x V (chaos), with BLOSUM62-based TCRdist calculated between CDR3 peptides within each V-J. Welch's t-statistics and random forest reduced 514 V-J features to some 14, which were used in a naive Bayes classifier (R e1071). Thyroid-blood repertoire similarity was quantified with the Morisita-Horn index. Through fastp at Q25 and MiXCR, TCRdb rebuilt clones from the public reads, retaining in-frame beta chains. Rows are unified per CDR3 protein, each entry keeping the most common DNA and genes. The V and J calls, along with clone size, are taken from TCRdb and not from the paper's own processing. The sample yields nearly 750,000 distinct CDR3 sequences; approximately 36% were counted once. The ten largest make up around 32% of the sample.

What the work shows at the level of the full study, not this receptor alone: In cross-validation, a model built on a 13 V-J signature told ophthalmopathy apart from stable hyperthyroidism with approximately 90% sensitivity and around 81% specificity, and in testing the same model reached 80%/75%. Most expanded thyroid clonotypes (frequency above 0.001) were also found in blood, which suggests that blood repertoires may mirror thyroid immune responses. In validation, the model predicted progression to ophthalmopathy with 55% to 71% sensitivity and approximately 74% specificity, a median of about 6 months before onset. No statistical method was used to fix the sample size in advance, and group allocation was not hidden from the investigators.

Sequencing input: blood. This receptor chain uses TRBV7-3 and TRBJ1-1; tentative D gene TRBD1, with 5 bases matching. The sequence was obtained from a woman aged 40 to 50 with Graves' hyperthyroidism. The CDR3 here reads CASSGGAENTEAFF. Here is the DNA: TGTGCCAGCAGCGGAGGGGCGGAGAACACTGAAGCTTTCTTT. This CDR3, with the reference TRBV7-3 and TRBJ1-1 proteins standing in past its ends, gives the full variable domain GAGVSQTPSNKVTEKGKYVELRCDPISGHTALYWYRQSLGQGPEFLIYFQGTGAADDSGLPNDRFFAVRPEGSVSTLKIQRTERGDSAVYLCASSGGAENTEAFFGQGTRLTVV.